This T cell receptor beta chain is drawn from a study of blood T cell repertoires in COVID-19. Repertoires were generated with immunoSEQ multiplex PCR, while TCRdb's copy carries only in-frame clones and drops some. The sample records roughly 15,000 clones, around four fifths being singletons. The CDR3 runs to 14 residues. J was trimmed by 7 bases and V by 6 bases; bases with no gene match: 6. Germline CDR1 and CDR2: MNHEY and SVGAGI. Specimen: peripheral blood. This chain links TRBV6-5 with TRBJ2-1; 10 positions agree with TRBD2. The TCR originated in an elderly man with active COVID-19. The CDR3 protein is CASRSSGRGNEQFF. The CDR3 nucleotides read TGTGCCAGCAGGTCAAGCGGGAGGGGGAATGAGCAGTTCTTC.